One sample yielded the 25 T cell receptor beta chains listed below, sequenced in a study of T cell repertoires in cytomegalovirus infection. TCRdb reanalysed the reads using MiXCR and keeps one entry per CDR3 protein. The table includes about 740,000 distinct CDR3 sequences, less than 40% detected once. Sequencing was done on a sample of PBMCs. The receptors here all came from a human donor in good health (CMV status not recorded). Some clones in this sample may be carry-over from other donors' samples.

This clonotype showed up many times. CDR3 nucleotides: TGCGCCAGCAGCCAAGATGACGGGAATGTTGGCTACACCTTC. Protein product: CASSQDDGNVGYTF. The rearrangement uses TRBV4-1 and TRBJ1-2; no firm D call. V lost 0 bases, J lost 7 bases, and 12 bases lay in between. CDR3 length equals 14 residues. In germline, CDR1 is MGHRA, CDR2 YSYEKL.

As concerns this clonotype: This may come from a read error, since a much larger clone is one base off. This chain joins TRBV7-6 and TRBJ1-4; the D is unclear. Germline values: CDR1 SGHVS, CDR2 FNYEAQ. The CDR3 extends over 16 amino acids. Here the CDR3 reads CASSARTGATNEQLFF. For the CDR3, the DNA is TGTGCCAGCAGCGCCCGGACCGGAGCAACTAATGAACAACTGTTTTTT.

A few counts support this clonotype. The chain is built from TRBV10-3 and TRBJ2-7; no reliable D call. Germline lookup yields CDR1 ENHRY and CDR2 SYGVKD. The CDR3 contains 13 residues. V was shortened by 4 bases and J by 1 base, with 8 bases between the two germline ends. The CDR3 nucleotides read TGTGCCATCAGTGTTGGGCTGTCCTACGAGCAGTACTTC. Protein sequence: CAISVGLSYEQYF.

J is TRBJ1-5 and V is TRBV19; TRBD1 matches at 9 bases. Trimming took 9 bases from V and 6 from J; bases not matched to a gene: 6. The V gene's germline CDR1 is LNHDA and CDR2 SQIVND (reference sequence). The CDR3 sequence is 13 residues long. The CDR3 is CASTDRGTQPQHF. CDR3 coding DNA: TGTGCCAGCACAGACAGGGGGACTCAGCCCCAGCATTTT.

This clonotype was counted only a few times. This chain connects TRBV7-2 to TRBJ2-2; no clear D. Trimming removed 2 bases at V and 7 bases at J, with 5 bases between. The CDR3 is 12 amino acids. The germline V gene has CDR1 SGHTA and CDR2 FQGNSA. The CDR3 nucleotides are TGTGCCAGCAGCTTATGGGTCGGGGAGCTGTTTTTT. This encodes CASSLWVGELFF.

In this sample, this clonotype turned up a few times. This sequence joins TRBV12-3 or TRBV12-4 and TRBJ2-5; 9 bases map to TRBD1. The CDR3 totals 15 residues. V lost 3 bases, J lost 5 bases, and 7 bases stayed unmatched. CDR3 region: CASSFGQGLRETQYF. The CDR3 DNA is TGTGCCAGCAGTTTTGGACAGGGGCTGCGGGAGACCCAGTACTTC.

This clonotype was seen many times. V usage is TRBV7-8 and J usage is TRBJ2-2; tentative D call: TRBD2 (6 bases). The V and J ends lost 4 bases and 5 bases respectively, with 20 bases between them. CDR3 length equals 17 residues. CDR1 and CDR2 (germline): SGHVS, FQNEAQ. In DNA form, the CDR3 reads TGTGCCAGCAGCTACCCCGGGACTTCGGCAGTTACCGGGGAGCTGTTTTTT. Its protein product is CASSYPGTSAVTGELFF.

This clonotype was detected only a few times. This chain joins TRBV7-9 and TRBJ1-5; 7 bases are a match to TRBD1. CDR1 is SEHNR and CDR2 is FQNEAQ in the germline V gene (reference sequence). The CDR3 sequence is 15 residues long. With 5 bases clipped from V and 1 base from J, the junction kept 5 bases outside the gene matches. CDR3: CASSPGGLSNQPQHF. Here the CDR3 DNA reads TGTGCCAGCAGCCCAGGGGGATTGAGCAATCAGCCCCAGCATTTT.

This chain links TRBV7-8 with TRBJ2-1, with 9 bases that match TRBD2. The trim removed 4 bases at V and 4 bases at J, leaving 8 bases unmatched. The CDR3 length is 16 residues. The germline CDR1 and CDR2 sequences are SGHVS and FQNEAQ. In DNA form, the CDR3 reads TGTGCCAGCAGCTCCTCCGGGACTAGCAGTTACAATGAGCAGTTCTTC. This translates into CASSSSGTSSYNEQFF. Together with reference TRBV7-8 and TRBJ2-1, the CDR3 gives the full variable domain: GAGVSQSPRYKVAKRGQDVALRCDPISGHVSLFWYQQALGQGPEFLTYFQNEAQLDKSGLPSDRFFAERPEGSVSTLKIQRTQQEDSAVYLCASSSSGTSSYNEQFFGPGTRLTVL.

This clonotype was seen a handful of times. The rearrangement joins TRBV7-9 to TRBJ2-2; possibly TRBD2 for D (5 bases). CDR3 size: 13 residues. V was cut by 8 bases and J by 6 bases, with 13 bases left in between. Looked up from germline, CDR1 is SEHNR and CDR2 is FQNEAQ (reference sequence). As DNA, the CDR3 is TGTGCCAGCCGCCTTGACGGGGCCGGGGAGCTGTTTTTT. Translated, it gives CASRLDGAGELFF.

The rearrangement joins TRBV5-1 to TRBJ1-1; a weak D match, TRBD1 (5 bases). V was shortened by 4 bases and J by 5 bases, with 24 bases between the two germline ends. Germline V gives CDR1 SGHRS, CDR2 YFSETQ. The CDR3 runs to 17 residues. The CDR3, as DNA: TGCGCCAGCAGCCCACCCCGCAGATCGTCCTGGGGGACTGAAGCTTTCTTT. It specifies CASSPPRRSSWGTEAFF. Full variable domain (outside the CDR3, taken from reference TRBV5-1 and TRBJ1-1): KAGVTQTPRYLIKTRGQQVTLSCSPISGHRSVSWYQQTPGQGLQFLFEYFSETQRNKGNFPGRFSGRQFSNSRSEMNVSTLELGDSALYLCASSPPRRSSWGTEAFFGQGTRLTVV.

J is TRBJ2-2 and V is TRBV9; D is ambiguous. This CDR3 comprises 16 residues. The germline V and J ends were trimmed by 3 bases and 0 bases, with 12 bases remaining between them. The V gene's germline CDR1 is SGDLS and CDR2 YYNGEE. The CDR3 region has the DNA TGTGCCAGCAGCGAGGCCCCGTTCGCGAACACCGGGGAGCTGTTTTTT. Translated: CASSEAPFANTGELFF.

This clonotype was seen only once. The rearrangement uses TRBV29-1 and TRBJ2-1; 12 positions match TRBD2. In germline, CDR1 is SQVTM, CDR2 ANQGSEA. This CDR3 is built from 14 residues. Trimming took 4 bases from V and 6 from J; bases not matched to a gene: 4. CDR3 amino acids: CSVVGLAGINEQFF. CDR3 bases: TGCAGCGTTGTGGGACTAGCGGGTATCAATGAGCAGTTCTTC.

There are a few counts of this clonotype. CDR3 sequence reads: CASSQGNPGQGEQYF. In DNA, the CDR3 is TGCGCCAGCAGCCAAGGCAATCCGGGGCAAGGGGAGCAGTACTTC. This rearrangement joins TRBV4-3 to TRBJ2-7, with D perhaps matching TRBD1 or TRBD2 (5 bases each). Germline V gene sequence: CDR1 LGHNA, CDR2 YSLEER. This CDR3 has 15 amino acids. With 1 base removed from V and 7 bases from J, the gap between germline ends came to 17 bases.

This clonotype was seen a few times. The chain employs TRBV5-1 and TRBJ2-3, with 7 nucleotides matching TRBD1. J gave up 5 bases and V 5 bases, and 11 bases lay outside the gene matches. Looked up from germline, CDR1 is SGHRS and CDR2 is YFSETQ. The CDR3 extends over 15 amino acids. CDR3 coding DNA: TGCGCCAGCAGAGCAGTCCCGGGACAGTTAGATACGCAGTATTTT. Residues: CASRAVPGQLDTQYF.

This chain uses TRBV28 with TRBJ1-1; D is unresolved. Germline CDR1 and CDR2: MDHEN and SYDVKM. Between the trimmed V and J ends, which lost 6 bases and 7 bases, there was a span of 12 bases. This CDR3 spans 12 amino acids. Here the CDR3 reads CASRVEGNEAFF. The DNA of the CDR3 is TGTGCCAGCAGGGTCGAGGGCAATGAAGCTTTCTTT.

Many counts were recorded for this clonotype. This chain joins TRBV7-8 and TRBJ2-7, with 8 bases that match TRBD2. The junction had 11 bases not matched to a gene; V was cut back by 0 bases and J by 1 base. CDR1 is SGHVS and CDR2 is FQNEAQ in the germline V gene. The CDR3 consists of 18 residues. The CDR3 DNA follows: TGTGCCAGCAGCTTAGCGTTATCAGTAGCGGGACAATCCTACGAGCAGTACTTC. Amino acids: CASSLALSVAGQSYEQYF.

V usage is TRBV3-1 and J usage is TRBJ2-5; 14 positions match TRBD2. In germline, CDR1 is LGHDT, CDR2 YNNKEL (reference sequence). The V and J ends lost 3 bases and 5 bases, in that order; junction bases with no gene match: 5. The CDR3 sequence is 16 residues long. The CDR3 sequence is CASSHSGTSGSETQYF. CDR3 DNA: TGTGCCAGCAGCCACAGCGGGACTAGCGGGAGTGAGACCCAGTACTTC.

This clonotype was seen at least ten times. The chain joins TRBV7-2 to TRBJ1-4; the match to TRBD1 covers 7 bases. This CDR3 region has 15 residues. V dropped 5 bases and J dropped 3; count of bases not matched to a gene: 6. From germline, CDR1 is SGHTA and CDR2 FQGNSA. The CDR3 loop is CASSLKTGSNEKLFF. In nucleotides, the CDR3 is TGTGCCAGCAGCCTCAAGACAGGGTCTAATGAAAAACTGTTTTTT.

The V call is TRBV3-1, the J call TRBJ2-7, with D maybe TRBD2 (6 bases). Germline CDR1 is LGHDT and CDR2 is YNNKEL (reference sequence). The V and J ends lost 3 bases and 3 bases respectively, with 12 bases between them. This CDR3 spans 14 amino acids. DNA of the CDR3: TGTGCCAGCAGCCACGGGAGTAGCAGCTACGAGCAGTACTTC. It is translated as CASSHGSSSYEQYF.

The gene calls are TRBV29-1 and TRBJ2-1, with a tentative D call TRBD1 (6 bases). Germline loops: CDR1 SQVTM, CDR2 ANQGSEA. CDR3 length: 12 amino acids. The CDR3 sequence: CQVGQTYNEQFF. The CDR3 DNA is TGCCAGGTAGGACAGACATACAATGAGCAGTTCTTC.

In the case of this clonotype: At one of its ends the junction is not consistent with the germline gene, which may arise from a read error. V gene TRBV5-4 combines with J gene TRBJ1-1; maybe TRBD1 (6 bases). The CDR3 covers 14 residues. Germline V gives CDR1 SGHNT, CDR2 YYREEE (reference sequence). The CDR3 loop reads CASSSLGWDTEDFF. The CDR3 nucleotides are TGTGCCAGCAGCTCGCTGGGGTGGGACACTGAAGATTTCTTT.

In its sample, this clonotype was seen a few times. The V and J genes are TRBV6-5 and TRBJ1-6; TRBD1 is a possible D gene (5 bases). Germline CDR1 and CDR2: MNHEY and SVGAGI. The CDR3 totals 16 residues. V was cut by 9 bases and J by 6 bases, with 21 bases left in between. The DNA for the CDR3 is TGTGCCAGTGCGGACGGGACCGAGGACTTTAATTCACCCCTCCACTTT. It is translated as CASADGTEDFNSPLHF.

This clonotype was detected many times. This chain's CDR3 is CASSPTSGGAYEQFF. The CDR3 nucleotides are TGTGCCAGCAGCCCGACTAGCGGGGGGGCTTATGAGCAGTTCTTC. The chain couples TRBV7-2 to TRBJ2-1, with TRBD2 identical over 14 bases. Unmatched junction bases numbered 5, after V lost 5 bases and J lost 8 bases. The V gene's germline CDR1 is SGHTA and CDR2 FQGNSA. This CDR3 is built from 15 residues.

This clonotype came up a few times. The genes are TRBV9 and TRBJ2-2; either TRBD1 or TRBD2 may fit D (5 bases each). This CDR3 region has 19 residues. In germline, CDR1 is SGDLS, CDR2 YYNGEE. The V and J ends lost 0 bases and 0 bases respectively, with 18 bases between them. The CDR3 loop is CASSVARGALRTNTGELFF. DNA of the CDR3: TGTGCCAGCAGCGTAGCTAGAGGGGCCCTACGCACGAACACCGGGGAGCTGTTTTTT. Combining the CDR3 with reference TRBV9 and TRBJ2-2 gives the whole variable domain DSGVTQTPKHLITATGQRVTLRCSPRSGDLSVYWYQQSLDQGLQFLIQYYNGEERAKGNILERFSAQQFPDLHSELNLSSLELGDSALYFCASSVARGALRTNTGELFFGEGSRLTVL.